This T cell receptor beta chain stems from a study of lymphopenia after photon versus proton radiotherapy (dated 2019 in TCRdb). Turning to the overall study: Photon and proton radiation therapy were compared by the study for their immunological effects in patients with gastrointestinal tumors who developed high-grade lymphopenia. The study was designed to characterize how the impact on the immune system differs between the two radiation modalities. The roughly 20 patients in the cohort had gastrointestinal tumors, were treated with either photon or proton therapy, and subsequently developed lymphopenia. General study outcomes and caveats: The survival association was assessed only in patients who died, and the authors presented better survival with proton therapy as a possibility rather than a demonstrated result. Across the cohort, an inverse correlation was found between a larger post-nadir drop in TCR diversity and overall survival time among patients who died. During treatment, patients who received photon therapy lost naive T cells and TCR diversity and gained effector/memory populations, whereas patients who received proton therapy remained relatively stable. After the lymphocyte count nadir, photon-treated repertoires showed oligoclonal expansion, especially of CD8+ Temra cells, which drove the drop in diversity.

CDR1 and CDR2 are read off the germline V gene (reference sequence) as GTSNPN and SVGIG. The CDR3 sequence holds 15 residues, the cysteine and phenylalanine included. The read is trimmed to its CDR3 DNA, 45 bases read in frame from base 1. At the junction V is shortened by 0 bases and J by 3 bases, with 11 bases in between. Libraries were made using the immunoSEQ multiplex PCR assay. T cell repertoires were profiled by deep sequencing of rearranged TCR beta loci, alongside multiparametric flow cytometry. TCRdb provides this immuneACCESS table in a form limited to in-frame rearrangements. Some clones are lacking; in checked studies, under half of them reflect an unresolved V gene, and why the rest are absent is not known. Within this sample are about 160,000 clones, with approximately 91% of them counted one time only. The ten largest clonotypes hold around 4.5% of the sample. Details on this clone: Its cognate antigen has yet to be identified. Qualities for individual bases were not recorded, and no much larger clone is one base off.

Recombination connected TRBV30 to TRBJ2-2, with the D gene too uncertain to name. The source material was peripheral blood, sampled from a patient treated with photon-based radiotherapy. This clonotype was sampled from a man between 50 and 59 years old with gastric cancer. The DNA sequence is TGTGCCTGGAGTGTTCCTGACCAGGACACCGGGGAGCTGTTTTTT. It codes for CAWSVPDQDTGELFF. Outside the CDR3, residues come from the reference TRBV30 and TRBJ2-2 proteins, so the full variable domain is: SQTIHQWPATLVQPVGSPLSLECTVEGTSNPNLYWYRQAAGRGLQLLFYSVGIGQISSEVPQNLSASRPQDRQFILSSKKLLLSDSGFYLCAWSVPDQDTGELFFGEGSRLTVL.